Presented here are 31 T cell receptor beta chains from one specimen sequenced in a study of neurological immune-mediated disorders. TCRdb reanalysed the 5' RACE reads using MiXCR and keeps one entry per CDR3 protein. The sample yields some 41,000 distinct CDR3 sequences, over 2% seen once. The sequenced sample consisted of PBMCs. The receptors here all came from a man aged 25 to 40 with multiple sclerosis.

The sample holds many counts of this clonotype. The chain combines TRBV6-5 with TRBJ1-3; tentatively, D is TRBD1 (6 bases). CDR1 and CDR2 (germline): MNHEY, SVGAGI. Trimming left V 6 bases short and J 0 bases short, with 15 bases between. The CDR3 sequence is 16 residues long. CDR3 region: CASRSRGKSSGNTIYF. The DNA for the CDR3 is TGTGCCAGCAGAAGCAGGGGAAAGAGCTCTGGAAACACCATATATTTT.

The sample holds many counts of this clonotype. The chain has TRBV18 and TRBJ2-3, with D possibly being TRBD2 (5 bases). Trimming took off 0 bases at V and 0 bases at J, with 16 bases between the two ends. The V gene's germline CDR1 is KGHSH and CDR2 LQKENI. CDR3 length: 18 residues. CDR3 region: CASSPPGPERISTDTQYF. The CDR3, as DNA: TGTGCCAGCTCACCACCCGGGCCCGAGCGGATTAGCACAGATACGCAGTATTTT.

This clonotype was counted at least ten times. The chain joins TRBV3-1 to TRBJ1-5; unclear D gene. Between the trimmed V and J ends, which lost 1 base and 6 bases, there was a span of 10 bases. The V gene's germline CDR1 is LGHDT and CDR2 YNNKEL (reference sequence). This CDR3 contains 14 residues. The CDR3 is CASSQVATSQPQHF. The CDR3 DNA reads TGTGCCAGCAGCCAAGTTGCTACCAGTCAGCCCCAGCATTTT.

The J gene is TRBJ1-1, the V gene TRBV29-1; D uncertain. The CDR3 extends over 11 amino acids. Germline CDR1 and CDR2: SQVTM and ANQGSEA. Deletions cut 4 bases from V and 0 bases from J, with 3 bases between. The CDR3 bases are TGCAGCGTTGCGCTGAACACTGAAGCTTTCTTT. This translates into CSVALNTEAFF.

This clonotype was recorded many times. The chain has TRBV5-1 and TRBJ2-5; D remains ambiguous. V was cut by 1 base and J by 2 bases, with 12 bases left in between. This CDR3 is 15 amino acids long. Germline V gene sequence: CDR1 SGHRS, CDR2 YFSETQ. CDR3 residues: CASSLNTASQETQYF. In DNA form, the CDR3 reads TGCGCCAGCAGCTTGAATACAGCGTCTCAAGAGACCCAGTACTTC.

At least ten counts were recorded for this clonotype. The chain combines TRBV6-5 with TRBJ1-1, with D uncertain. The length of the CDR3 is 14 residues. V was trimmed by 0 bases and J by 2 bases, leaving 7 bases between them. Germline V lookup: CDR1 MNHEY, CDR2 SVGAGI. The CDR3 loop is CASSYSGGNTEAFF. The DNA for the CDR3 is TGTGCCAGCAGTTACTCAGGCGGAAACACTGAAGCTTTCTTT.

This clonotype was picked up many times. The chain is built from TRBV18 and TRBJ1-1; TRBD1 matches at 7 bases. Germline V CDR1 and CDR2: KGHSH, LQKENI. This CDR3 spans 14 amino acids. V trimming: 2 bases; J trimming: 0 bases; junction bases outside the gene matches: 0. The CDR3 nucleotides read TGTGCCAGCTCACCAGACAGGGTGAACACTGAAGCTTTCTTT. Protein product: CASSPDRVNTEAFF.

There are many counts of this clonotype. This chain links TRBV5-1 with TRBJ2-7, with 8 bases matching TRBD1. From germline, CDR1 is SGHRS and CDR2 YFSETQ. The CDR3 is 15 amino acids. V was clipped by 0 bases and J by 6 bases; unmatched bases: 8. The CDR3 bases are TGCGCCAGCAGCTTGGGGACAGGGTTTGTCGTCGAGCAGTACTTC. Encoded protein: CASSLGTGFVVEQYF.

By share, this clonotype counts as medium-sized. This rearrangement joins TRBV7-9 to TRBJ2-1; D might be TRBD2 (5 bases). The CDR3 covers 15 residues. Trimming pared 4 bases from V and 8 bases from J, leaving 18 bases between. The germline gives CDR1 SEHNR, CDR2 FQNEAQ (reference sequence). CDR3 sequence reads: CASSSADVGMHEQFF. The CDR3 DNA reads TGTGCCAGCAGCTCAGCGGACGTTGGAATGCATGAGCAGTTCTTC.

Many counts were recorded for this clonotype. The chain is built from TRBV20-1 and TRBJ1-1, with D possibly being TRBD1 (6 bases). The CDR3 covers 19 residues. Trimming cost V 0 bases and J 0 bases, with 23 bases left between them. Looked up from germline, CDR1 is DFQATT and CDR2 is SNEGSKA (reference sequence). CDR3 nucleotide sequence: TGCAGTGCTAGAGATGCGGGAAGGAGCCGGGGACACCTGAACACTGAAGCTTTCTTT. Translated, it gives CSARDAGRSRGHLNTEAFF.

This clonotype occurred many times. The rearrangement uses TRBV7-7 and TRBJ2-1, with D perhaps TRBD1 or TRBD2 (7 bases each). With 5 bases removed from V and 0 bases from J, the gap between germline ends came to 14 bases. Germline CDR1 is SSHAT and CDR2 is FNYEAQ (reference sequence). There are 16 residues in the CDR3. The CDR3 nucleotides read TGTGCCAGCAGCCGGAAGCGGGACAGCTCCTACAATGAGCAGTTCTTC. It specifies CASSRKRDSSYNEQFF.

V usage is TRBV20-1 and J usage is TRBJ2-7; either TRBD1 or TRBD2 may fit D (5 bases each). The CDR3 sequence is 14 residues long. V was trimmed by 2 bases and J by 5 bases, leaving 16 bases between them. The germline gives CDR1 DFQATT, CDR2 SNEGSKA (reference sequence). In nucleotides, the CDR3 is TGCAGTGCTAGAAAGTCGGGGCGAGGGAACGAGCAGTACTTC. Residues: CSARKSGRGNEQYF.

This clonotype was seen at least ten times. The chain joins TRBV5-1 to TRBJ1-1; D gene unclear. V was shortened by 4 bases and J by 7 bases, with 17 bases between the two germline ends. The CDR3 is made up of 14 amino acids. CDR1 SGHRS and CDR2 YFSETQ come from the germline V gene. This CDR3 is CASSTGSGEGEAFF. Here the CDR3 DNA reads TGCGCCAGCAGCACTGGATCCGGTGAGGGTGAAGCTTTCTTT.

This clonotype was counted ten times or more. The V and J genes are TRBV7-3 and TRBJ2-1, with a tentative D call TRBD1 (5 bases). The V end lost 2 bases, the J end lost 5 bases, and 10 bases lay between the germline ends. From germline, CDR1 is SGHTA and CDR2 FQGTGA. The length of the CDR3 is 14 residues. The CDR3 nucleotides are TGTGCCAGCAGCTTAGGTCAGGGTAACAATGAGCAGTTCTTC. Its translation: CASSLGQGNNEQFF.

Remarks on this clonotype: Just one base apart from a much larger clone, this may be a read error. The V gene is TRBV20-1, the J gene TRBJ2-3, with TRBD2 matching over 8 bases. V lost 3 bases, J lost 5 bases, and 7 bases stayed unmatched. The germline CDR1 and CDR2 sequences are DFQATT and SNEGSKA (reference sequence). The CDR3 runs to 14 residues. The CDR3: CSASYLSGRDTQYF. The CDR3 nucleotides are TGCAGTGCTAGTTACCTGAGCGGGAGAGATACGCAGTATTTT.

In its sample, this clonotype was seen many times. V gene TRBV7-3 combines with J gene TRBJ2-1; possibly TRBD2 for D (5 bases). The CDR3 is made up of 13 amino acids. V was trimmed by 5 bases and J by 9 bases, leaving 14 bases between them. Germline V gives CDR1 SGHTA, CDR2 FQGTGA. CDR3 in amino acids: CASSLTSGGEQFF. The CDR3 nucleotides read TGTGCCAGCAGCCTTACGTCCGGAGGTGAGCAGTTCTTC.

This clonotype was found many times. The chain is built from TRBV7-2 and TRBJ1-2; 8 bases are shared with TRBD1. CDR3 size: 14 residues. The V gene's germline CDR1 is SGHTA and CDR2 FQGNSA. V trimming: 6 bases; J trimming: 4 bases; junction bases outside the gene matches: 7. In nucleotides, the CDR3 is TGTGCCAGCAGTTCAGGGGGCGGCCCCTATGGCTACACCTTC. It codes for CASSSGGGPYGYTF.

Turning to this clonotype: The conserved phenylalanine or tryptophan is not found at the CDR3 terminus, so this likely reflects a read error. The chain couples TRBV9 to TRBJ2-1; no clear D. The V end was cut by 1 base, the J end by 1 base, with 3 bases between. The germline V gene has CDR1 SGDLS and CDR2 YYNGEE. CDR3 length equals 13 residues. CDR3 sequence reads: CASSVLSYNEQFN. As DNA, the CDR3 is TGTGCCAGCAGCGTACTATCCTACAATGAGCAGTTCAAC.

This clonotype was counted ten times or more. The rearrangement uses TRBV12-3 or TRBV12-4 and TRBJ1-2, with D tentatively TRBD1 (6 bases). The CDR3 covers 14 residues. Between the trimmed V and J ends, which lost 3 bases and 5 bases, there was a span of 13 bases. CDR3 bases: TGTGCCAGCAGTTTCCGAGGGGGGGAGTATGGCTACACCTTC. This encodes CASSFRGGEYGYTF.

This clonotype was observed many times. V and J are TRBV28 and TRBJ2-7, with 10 nucleotides matching TRBD2. Germline CDR1 and CDR2: MDHEN and SYDVKM. The ends lost 7 bases at V and 5 bases at J; junction bases unmatched: 11. The CDR3 extends over 15 amino acids. Here the CDR3 DNA reads TGTGCCAGCACCACCTATAGCGGGAGGAGCCACGAGCAGTACTTC. It translates to CASTTYSGRSHEQYF.

This clonotype appeared many times. The V gene is TRBV20-1, the J gene TRBJ2-3; 8 bases fit TRBD2. Trimming cost V 5 bases and J 7 bases; bases outside gene matches: 11. The length of the CDR3 is 14 residues. Germline V gene sequence: CDR1 DFQATT, CDR2 SNEGSKA (reference sequence). The CDR3 reads CSALHGVAGNTQYF. The CDR3, as DNA: TGCAGTGCTCTCCACGGGGTAGCGGGGAATACGCAGTATTTT.

This clonotype appeared many times. The chain uses TRBV7-9 and TRBJ1-6, with 8 bases that match TRBD1. Germline lookup yields CDR1 SEHNR and CDR2 FQNEAQ (reference sequence). Unmatched junction bases numbered 7, after V lost 3 bases and J lost 6 bases. The length of the CDR3 is 16 residues. Here the CDR3 reads CASSFQGAQGNSPLHF. The DNA for the CDR3 is TGTGCCAGCAGCTTTCAGGGGGCTCAGGGTAATTCACCCCTCCACTTT.

In this sample, this clonotype turned up many times. J is TRBJ1-1 and V is TRBV4-2; 7 nucleotides line up with TRBD1. The CDR3 is made up of 15 amino acids. Unmatched junction bases numbered 8, after V lost 4 bases and J lost 3 bases. The germline V gene encodes CDR1 LGHNA and CDR2 YNFKEQ. Here the CDR3 reads CASSPLGGEDTEAFF. The CDR3 DNA reads as TGTGCCAGCAGCCCCCTAGGGGGCGAGGACACTGAAGCTTTCTTT.

This clonotype was counted at least ten times. The rearrangement links TRBV6-6 to TRBJ2-3; D is unclear. V was shortened by 7 bases and J by 0 bases, with 5 bases between the two germline ends. CDR1 is MNHNY, CDR2 SVGAGI, per germline (reference sequence). The CDR3 is 12 residues long. DNA for the CDR3: TGTGCCAGCACCCATAGCACAGATACGCAGTATTTT. Residues: CASTHSTDTQYF.

Ten or more counts support this clonotype. The chain uses TRBV4-2 and TRBJ2-1; D uncertain. The CDR3 length is 13 residues. Deletions cut 0 bases from V and 4 bases from J, with 4 bases between. The germline V gene has CDR1 LGHNA and CDR2 YNFKEQ. This CDR3 is CASSQDGYNEQFF. CDR3 DNA sequence: TGTGCCAGCAGCCAAGACGGGTACAATGAGCAGTTCTTC.

This clonotype was counted many times. The rearrangement joins TRBV20-1 to TRBJ1-5, with D possibly being TRBD1 (6 bases). The CDR3 contains 13 residues. Deletions cut 1 base from V and 6 bases from J, with 10 bases between. Germline-derived CDR1 and CDR2 are DFQATT and SNEGSKA (reference sequence). The CDR3: CSARGTVGQPQHF. CDR3 in DNA: TGCAGTGCTAGAGGGACAGTGGGTCAGCCCCAGCATTTT.

This clonotype was seen many times. V and J are TRBV20-1 and TRBJ2-5; tentative D call: TRBD2 (6 bases). The V gene's germline CDR1 is DFQATT and CDR2 SNEGSKA (reference sequence). The ends were cut back, 1 base at V and 7 bases at J, with 22 bases in the middle. The CDR3 contains 16 residues. CDR3 sequence: CSARAGYRDNGGTQYF. The CDR3 bases are TGCAGTGCTAGAGCGGGATACCGAGACAACGGGGGGACCCAGTACTTC.

This clonotype was seen repeatedly, ten times or more. J is TRBJ2-2 and V is TRBV18; D possibly corresponds to TRBD2 (6 bases). Germline loops: CDR1 KGHSH, CDR2 LQKENI. The CDR3 length is 15 residues. V gave up 3 bases and J gave up 1 base, with 9 bases separating them. The CDR3 loop reads CASSPRLENTGELFF. CDR3 in DNA: TGTGCCAGCTCACCGCGACTAGAGAACACCGGGGAGCTGTTTTTT. Together with reference TRBV18 and TRBJ2-2, the CDR3 gives the full variable domain: NAGVMQNPRHLVRRRGQEARLRCSPMKGHSHVYWYRQLPEEGLKFMVYLQKENIIDESGMPKERFSAEFPKEGPSILRIQQVVRGDSAAYFCASSPRLENTGELFFGEGSRLTVL.

This clonotype was observed at least ten times. This rearrangement joins TRBV5-5 to TRBJ1-1; D call uncertain. Germline CDR1 SGHKS, CDR2 YYEKEE (reference sequence). V shed 3 bases and J shed 1 base, with 10 bases lying between them. This CDR3 has 14 amino acids. CDR3 protein: CASSSRAENTEAFF. The CDR3, as DNA: TGTGCCAGCAGCTCACGGGCCGAGAACACTGAAGCTTTCTTT. The entire variable domain, with the rest obtained from reference TRBV5-5 and TRBJ1-1, is as follows: DAGVTQSPTHLIKTRGQQVTLRCSPISGHKSVSWYQQVLGQGPQFIFQYYEKEERGRGNFPDRFSARQFPNYSSELNVNALLLGDSALYLCASSSRAENTEAFFGQGTRLTVV.

This clonotype has ten or more counts. The gene calls are TRBV25-1 and TRBJ1-2; no definite D call. The ends were cut back, 7 bases at V and 6 bases at J, with 15 bases in the middle. The CDR3 is 13 amino acids. Germline CDR1 is MGHDK and CDR2 is SYGVNS. DNA for the CDR3: TGTGCCAGCAAGCCGACGGGGATGGATGGCTACACCTTC. Amino acids: CASKPTGMDGYTF.

This clonotype was found many times. V gene TRBV20-1 combines with J gene TRBJ1-1; TRBD1 might be the D (5 bases). V was clipped by 6 bases and J by 5 bases, with 13 bases between them. The CDR3 is made up of 12 amino acids. Germline V lookup: CDR1 DFQATT, CDR2 SNEGSKA (reference sequence). This chain's CDR3 is CSALRGETEAFF. For the CDR3, the DNA is TGCAGTGCACTCCGGGGGGAGACTGAAGCTTTCTTT.